This T cell receptor (beta chain) is from a study of T cell responses to AZD1222 COVID-19 vaccine. Study observations and caveats: Following two doses of AZD1222, Spike-specific TCR breadth and depth rose. CD4 TCRs associated with vaccination spanned spike, dominating at 160-218 and 743-854. Of spike-specific TCRs, nearly half reportedly target regions left unmutated in variants.

The protocol was immunoSEQ multiplex PCR, while the TCRdb copy is restricted to in-frame clones and leaves out a portion. The table shows around 140,000 clones, with about 93% occurring only once. This clone came up once. Its antigen is unidentified. Germline CDR1 reads SGDLS; CDR2 reads YYNGEE. There are 15 residues in the CDR3. Trimming shortened V by 3 bases and J by 4 bases, and 16 bases separated the two germline ends. The source is an adult in good health. This specimen consisted of peripheral blood, obtained on day 0 of AZD1222 vaccination. The V gene is TRBV9, the J gene TRBJ1-2, with D uncertain. The CDR3 DNA is TGTGCCAGCAGCGCCACACAACCGGACGGCTATGGCTACACCTTC. Its protein is CASSATQPDGYGYTF.